These 2 T cell receptor beta chains came from one sample sequenced in a study of blood T cell repertoires in COVID-19. Some clones are missing from TCRdb's copy, which holds only in-frame ones; the method was immunoSEQ multiplex PCR. Here the sample spans about 260,000 clones, roughly 84% being singletons. Source material: peripheral blood. The receptors come from a woman between 35 and 50 years old who had recovered from COVID-19.

The gene calls are TRBV5-1 and TRBJ2-7; maybe TRBD1 (6 bases). From germline, CDR1 is SGHRS and CDR2 YFSETQ. The CDR3 has 16 residues. V gave up 0 bases and J gave up 0 bases, with 13 bases separating them. The CDR3 region has the DNA TGCGCCAGCAGCTTGGCCCCGACAGGAATCTCCTACGAGCAGTACTTC. Encoded protein: CASSLAPTGISYEQYF.

The V call is TRBV5-6, the J call TRBJ1-1; the D is unclear. V was clipped by 2 bases and J by 1 base, with 9 bases between them. The CDR3 is 14 amino acids. From germline, CDR1 is SGHDT and CDR2 YYEEEE. CDR3 region: CASSLLSSNTEAFF. In DNA form, the CDR3 reads TGTGCCAGCAGCTTACTTAGTTCGAACACTGAAGCTTTCTTT.